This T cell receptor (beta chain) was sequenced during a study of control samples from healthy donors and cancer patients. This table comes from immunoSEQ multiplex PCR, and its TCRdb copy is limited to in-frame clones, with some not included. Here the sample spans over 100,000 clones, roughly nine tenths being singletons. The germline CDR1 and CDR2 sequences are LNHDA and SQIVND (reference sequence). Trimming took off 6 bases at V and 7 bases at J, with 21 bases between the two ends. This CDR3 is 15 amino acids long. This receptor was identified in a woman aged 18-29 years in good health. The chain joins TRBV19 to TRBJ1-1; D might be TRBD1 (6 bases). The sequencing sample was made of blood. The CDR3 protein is CASRTGGARSVEAFF. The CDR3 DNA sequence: TGTGCCAGTAGGACGGGGGGGGCGCGGAGCGTTGAAGCTTTCTTT.